These 19 T cell receptor beta chains originate from one sample sequenced in a study of blood T cells in healthy people across ages. Next came a second PCR, run for about 6 to 12 cycles, which used a sample-barcoded 5' primer along with a J-beta primer mix. TCRdb passed the 5' RACE reads through MiXCR, listing each CDR3 protein once. The table shows 550,000 to 600,000 distinct CDR3 sequences, with around half occurring only once. Sequences were obtained from blood. The source of these receptors is an older man in good health.

This clonotype was counted many times. This chain connects TRBV6-5 to TRBJ2-7, with D maybe TRBD1 (5 bases). The CDR3 runs to 15 residues. Trimming removed 6 bases at V and 7 bases at J, with 22 bases between. The germline V gene encodes CDR1 MNHEY and CDR2 SVGAGI. The CDR3, as DNA: TGTGCCAGCAGGCCCGACGGAAGGGGTAGTACAGAGCAGTACTTC. The encoded protein is CASRPDGRGSTEQYF.

The V and J genes are TRBV28 and TRBJ1-6; no definite D call. CDR1 MDHEN and CDR2 SYDVKM come from the germline V gene. Trimming removed 5 bases at V and 10 bases at J, with 12 bases between. The CDR3 has 13 residues. The DNA of the CDR3 is TGTGCCAGCAGTGTCAGTAGCAGATCACCCCTCCACTTT. Protein: CASSVSSRSPLHF.

This sequence joins TRBV7-3 and TRBJ1-6; D is possibly TRBD1 (6 bases). The germline V gene encodes CDR1 SGHTA and CDR2 FQGTGA. This CDR3 has 15 residues. V gave up 5 bases and J gave up 7 bases, with 15 bases separating them. The CDR3 sequence: CASSPSGGQNSPLHF. The CDR3 bases are TGTGCCAGCAGCCCCTCAGGCGGACAGAATTCACCCCTCCACTTT.

There are a few counts of this clonotype. The V call is TRBV29-1, the J call TRBJ1-4; maybe TRBD1 (5 bases). Germline CDR1 is SQVTM and CDR2 is ANQGSEA. Trimming removed 7 bases at V and 6 bases at J, with 9 bases between. This CDR3 contains 11 residues. The DNA of the CDR3 is TGCAGCGCCGGGACGGATGAAAAACTGTTTTTT. This codes for CSAGTDEKLFF.

V is TRBV6-5 and J is TRBJ2-4; D might be TRBD1 or TRBD2, each matching 5 bases. Trimming removed 5 bases at V and 9 bases at J, with 20 bases between. The CDR3 contains 15 residues. Per germline, CDR1 MNHEY and CDR2 SVGAGI. The CDR3 sequence: CASSPRASRGGIQYF. CDR3 in DNA: TGTGCCAGCAGTCCCCGGGCTTCGAGGGGTGGCATTCAGTACTTC.

V usage is TRBV5-1 and J usage is TRBJ2-5; 8 bases fit TRBD1. The J call may be incorrect, as the DNA end agrees better with TRBJ2-7. Germline CDR1 is SGHRS and CDR2 is YFSETQ. This CDR3 contains 14 residues. The CDR3: CASSLSGGRDEQYF. The CDR3 nucleotides are TGCGCCAGCAGCTTGTCAGGGGGCAGGGACGAGCAGTACTTC.

The chain carries TRBV7-2 and TRBJ2-1; the D is unclear. CDR1 and CDR2 from the germline V gene are SGHTA and FQGNSA. Between the trimmed V and J ends, which lost 1 base and 5 bases, there was a span of 12 bases. CDR3 length: 15 residues. The CDR3 DNA reads as TGTGCCAGCAGCTTAGATATGGGGTCAAACAATGAGCAGTTCTTC. Translated, it gives CASSLDMGSNNEQFF. Looking up the rest from reference TRBV7-2 and TRBJ2-1 gives the full variable domain: GAGVSQSPSNKVTEKGKDVELRCDPISGHTALYWYRQSLGQGLEFLIYFQGNSAPDKSGLPSDRFSAERTGGSVSTLTIQRTQQEDSAVYLCASSLDMGSNNEQFFGPGTRLTVL.

The chain links TRBV7-9 to TRBJ1-2, with D perhaps TRBD1 (5 bases). This CDR3 region has 15 residues. Germline CDR1 SEHNR, CDR2 FQNEAQ (reference sequence). The V end was cut by 1 base, the J end by 8 bases, with 17 bases between. CDR3 DNA sequence: TGTGCCAGCAGCTTAGAGGGACGGACCGGAAACGGCTACACCTTC. Translation: CASSLEGRTGNGYTF.

The chain joins TRBV9 to TRBJ2-3, with D uncertain. Germline lookup yields CDR1 SGDLS and CDR2 YYNGEE. V shed 3 bases and J shed 2 bases, with 13 bases lying between them. The CDR3 sequence is 15 residues long. The CDR3 nucleotides read TGTGCCAGCAGCGCCTACCTAAGGACCACAGATACGCAGTATTTT. It yields the protein CASSAYLRTTDTQYF.

This clonotype was recorded a few times. The rearrangement joins TRBV7-2 to TRBJ2-5; D is perhaps TRBD2 (5 bases). Trimming stripped 5 bases from V and 2 bases from J, with 12 bases between. The CDR3 is made up of 14 amino acids. Germline V CDR1 and CDR2: SGHTA, FQGNSA. This CDR3 reads CASSHVLEQETQYF. DNA for the CDR3: TGTGCCAGCAGCCACGTACTAGAACAAGAGACCCAGTACTTC.

The chain combines TRBV7-2 with TRBJ2-1, with 8 positions matching TRBD2. J lost 0 bases, V lost 4 bases, and 14 bases had no gene match. CDR3 length equals 19 residues. Germline CDR1 and CDR2: SGHTA and FQGNSA. CDR3 DNA sequence: TGTGCCAGCAGCTCCCCTCCGGGAGGGCCTCTAAGCTCCTACAATGAGCAGTTCTTC. It specifies CASSSPPGGPLSSYNEQFF.

Note on this clonotype: This may stem from a read error, because a much larger clone lies one nucleotide away. The chain is built from TRBV7-9 and TRBJ2-5; a possible D gene is TRBD1 (6 bases). Germline lookup yields CDR1 SEHNR and CDR2 FQNEAQ (reference sequence). This CDR3 is built from 14 residues. Trimming took off 3 bases at V and 4 bases at J, with 12 bases between the two ends. CDR3 sequence reads: CASSFAQGSETQYF. Written as DNA, the CDR3 is TGTGCCAGCAGCTTTGCGCAGGGGTCAGAGACCCAGTACTTC.

This chain connects TRBV9 to TRBJ1-2, with 7 positions matching TRBD1. From germline, CDR1 is SGDLS and CDR2 YYNGEE. With 3 bases clipped from V and 8 bases from J, the junction kept 7 bases outside the gene matches. The CDR3 length is 13 residues. This CDR3 is CASSGGQAGGYTF. The CDR3 DNA follows: TGTGCCAGCAGCGGCGGACAGGCGGGGGGCTACACCTTC.

The DNA for the CDR3 is TGTGCCAGCAGTTCTACCCCACAAGAGACCCAGTACTTC. Amino acid sequence: CASSSTPQETQYF. The genes are TRBV27 and TRBJ2-5; no definite D call. Per germline, CDR1 MNHEY and CDR2 SMNVEV (reference sequence). V gave up 4 bases and J gave up 2 bases, with 8 bases separating them. CDR3 size: 13 residues.

Details on this clonotype: With a much larger clone just one base away, this may be a read error. The chain couples TRBV6-6 to TRBJ2-7; the D is unclear. V was trimmed by 10 bases and J by 7 bases, leaving 20 bases between them. In germline, CDR1 is MNHNY, CDR2 SVGAGI (reference sequence). The CDR3 extends over 13 amino acids. The CDR3 loop reads CATRASPYNEQYF. CDR3 bases: TGTGCCACCCGGGCCTCGCCCTACAATGAGCAGTACTTC.

As for this clonotype: One end of the junction varies from germline; a read error may be responsible. This chain connects TRBV6-1 to TRBJ1-5; the match to TRBD1 covers 8 bases. The CDR3 is 15 amino acids. Germline CDR1 and CDR2: MNHNS and SASEGT. The DNA of the CDR3 is TGTACCAGCAGTGCCGCAGGGGGCGGCAATCAGCCCCAGCATTTT. Translation gives CTSSAAGGGNQPQHF.

This clonotype was seen more than once but under ten times. The chain carries TRBV3-1 and TRBJ2-1, with D unresolved. This CDR3 is 14 amino acids long. The V end was cut by 4 bases, the J end by 13 bases, with 20 bases between. Germline loops: CDR1 LGHDT, CDR2 YNNKEL (reference sequence). CDR3 protein: CASSPSVSNRVQFF. CDR3 coding DNA: TGTGCCAGCAGCCCATCGGTTAGCAATAGGGTCCAGTTCTTC.

This clonotype was counted a few times. The chain joins TRBV6-5 to TRBJ1-4; D unresolved. This CDR3 contains 13 residues. Germline CDR1 and CDR2: MNHEY and SVGAGI. The V and J ends lost 6 bases and 0 bases respectively, with 5 bases between them. The CDR3 spells CASRRATNEKLFF. The CDR3 nucleotides are TGTGCCAGCAGGCGGGCAACTAATGAAAAACTGTTTTTT.

The V gene is TRBV3-1, the J gene TRBJ1-2; 7 bases are a match to TRBD1. Germline CDR1 is LGHDT and CDR2 is YNNKEL (reference sequence). The CDR3 loop spans 15 amino acids. V gave up 1 base and J gave up 5 bases; unmatched junction bases: 7. DNA for the CDR3: TGTGCCAGCAGCCAAGGGGTCAGGGGGGCGTATGGCTACACCTTC. Amino acids: CASSQGVRGAYGYTF.